The TCR beta chain described here comes from a study of blood T cell repertoires in COVID-19. Germline CDR1 reads SGHTA; CDR2 reads FQGNSA. The CDR3 extends over 15 amino acids. The trim removed 3 bases at V and 2 bases at J, leaving 3 bases unmatched. Participant reports of clinical history set cohort assignment. Sequencing used immunoSEQ multiplex PCR; TCRdb keeps in-frame clones, though not all of them. The table lists about 240,000 clones, about 87% of them singletons. The chain carries TRBV7-2 and TRBJ1-5; 8 bases align to TRBD1. The source of this sequence is a woman in her twenties or thirties with acute COVID-19. Sequenced material: PBMCs or T cells enriched from blood (not recorded which). In DNA form, the CDR3 reads TGTGCCAGCAGCTTCGGGACAGGCCGCAATCAGCCCCAGCATTTT. Translated, it gives CASSFGTGRNQPQHF.